This T cell receptor beta chain was observed in a study of T cells in Graves' hyperthyroidism and ophthalmopathy. The study, taken as a whole, reports: Most clonotypes expanded in thyroid above 0.001 were likewise present in blood.

Trimming shortened V by 6 bases and J by 7 bases, and 10 bases separated the two germline ends. The CDR3 consists of 12 residues. Criteria for exclusion of patients were uncontrolled infection, other autoimmune disease, pregnancy or lactation. A roughly 9.3 ml volume of fresh peripheral blood provided the PBMCs. The sample holds many counts of this clonotype. Its antigen is undetermined. RNA transcripts were the template for amplifying TCR beta CDR3 regions. The HTBI primer set was used in a first-round RT-PCR of the TCR CDR3. TCRdb reprocessed the multiplex PCR reads via MiXCR and lists one record per CDR3 protein. The sample contains approximately 520,000 distinct CDR3 sequences, around a quarter of which appear only once.

Sequenced material: blood. This sequence originates from a woman aged 25 to 45 with Graves' ophthalmopathy. This chain uses TRBV12-3 or TRBV12-4 with TRBJ1-5, with D hard to call. CDR3 region: CASRARRQPQHF. Written as DNA, the CDR3 is TGTGCCAGCAGGGCCCGAAGACAGCCCCAGCATTTT.